The 16 T cell receptor beta chains reported below all come from one sample, sequenced in a study of shared clonotypes between healthy human individuals. Clones were sequenced by immunoSEQ multiplex PCR, and TCRdb holds only the in-frame ones, with some missing. Altogether about 1 million clones are present, 75% being singletons, with the ten largest covering approximately 1.5%. What was sequenced was memory CD4+ T cells sorted from blood. Subset defined: CD45RA-negative fraction. Source of these receptors: a man aged 18-30 years in good health.

The chain employs TRBV19 and TRBJ2-7; D gene uncertain. The V gene lost 3 bases and the J gene lost 0 bases, with 6 bases spanning the gap. The CDR3 spans 13 residues. Germline assignment: CDR1 LNHDA and CDR2 SQIVND (reference sequence). CDR3 loop: CASSIGFSYEQYF. Here the CDR3 DNA reads TGTGCCAGTAGTATCGGGTTCTCCTACGAGCAGTACTTC.

A few counts support this clone. The chain is built from TRBV7-2 and TRBJ2-1; no reliable D call. This CDR3 has 16 residues. The germline V gene has CDR1 SGHTA and CDR2 FQGNSA. Trimming left V 1 base short and J 0 bases short, with 10 bases between. CDR3 nucleotides: TGTGCCAGCAGCTTAGGACGGCGGAGCTCCTACAATGAGCAGTTCTTC. Translation gives CASSLGRRSSYNEQFF. Complete variable domain (other parts from reference TRBV7-2 and TRBJ2-1): GAGVSQSPSNKVTEKGKDVELRCDPISGHTALYWYRQSLGQGLEFLIYFQGNSAPDKSGLPSDRFSAERTGGSVSTLTIQRTQQEDSAVYLCASSLGRRSSYNEQFFGPGTRLTVL.

The sample holds one count of this clone. The rearrangement joins TRBV5-4 to TRBJ2-1, with 9 positions matching TRBD1. CDR1 and CDR2 (germline): SGHNT, YYREEE (reference sequence). This CDR3 is 15 amino acids long. V gave up 3 bases and J gave up 5 bases; unmatched junction bases: 6. CDR3 region: CASSSGQGRNNEQFF. The CDR3 DNA sequence: TGTGCCAGCAGCTCGGGACAGGGCCGTAACAATGAGCAGTTCTTC.

CDR3 amino acids: CASRPTGAGGYTF. The CDR3 DNA follows: TGTGCCAGCAGGCCCACAGGGGCCGGCGGCTACACCTTC. This rearrangement joins TRBV6-5 to TRBJ1-2; 7 bases are shared with TRBD1. The germline V gene encodes CDR1 MNHEY and CDR2 SVGAGI. The CDR3 has 13 amino acids. The trim removed 6 bases at V and 8 bases at J, leaving 9 bases unmatched.

This clone has ten or more counts. This chain connects TRBV14 to TRBJ1-4; perhaps TRBD1 as D (5 bases). The V gene's germline CDR1 is SGHDN and CDR2 FVKESK. Trimming left V 3 bases short and J 4 bases short, with 9 bases between. The CDR3 is 14 residues long. Written as DNA, the CDR3 is TGTGCCAGCAGCCAGGACACAGTTAATGAAAAACTGTTTTTT. This gives the protein CASSQDTVNEKLFF.

This clone was observed once. This chain uses TRBV7-2 with TRBJ2-3; 9 bases line up with TRBD2. Trimming took 3 bases from V and 3 from J; bases not matched to a gene: 4. Germline-derived CDR1 and CDR2 are SGHTA and FQGNSA. This CDR3 is built from 15 residues. The CDR3 nucleotides read TGTGCCAGCAGCTTCCATAGCGGGGGAACAGATACGCAGTATTTT. It is translated as CASSFHSGGTDTQYF.

Remarks on this clone: Other DNA sequences in the sample encode the same CDR3. The V and J genes are TRBV5-4 and TRBJ2-7; the D call may be TRBD1 or TRBD2 (5 bases each). Germline CDR1 is SGHNT and CDR2 is YYREEE (reference sequence). Trimming removed 0 bases at V and 0 bases at J, with 7 bases between. The length of the CDR3 is 14 residues. CDR3 DNA sequence: TGTGCCAGCAGCTTGGAGGGGAGCTCCTACGAGCAGTACTTC. Amino acids: CASSLEGSSYEQYF.

In regard to this clone: The sample has other DNA sequences that encode this CDR3 too. The rearrangement links TRBV29-1 to TRBJ2-7, with 7 nucleotides matching TRBD1. V shed 4 bases and J 6 bases; nucleotides not matched to a gene: 3. The CDR3 totals 11 residues. Per the germline V gene, CDR1 is SQVTM and CDR2 is ANQGSEA. The CDR3 DNA sequence: TGCAGCGTTGCGCCAGGGGGCGAGCAGTACTTC. As protein: CSVAPGGEQYF.

The chain employs TRBV10-3 and TRBJ2-7, with TRBD2 as a possible D gene (6 bases). The CDR3 has 12 residues. Germline loops: CDR1 ENHRY, CDR2 SYGVKD. The germline V and J ends were trimmed by 4 bases and 7 bases, with 11 bases remaining between them. The CDR3 coding sequence is TGTGCCATCAGTGTGTTAGCGGAAGAGCAGTACTTC. Translated: CAISVLAEEQYF.

This sequence joins TRBV9 and TRBJ2-5; D gene ambiguous. This CDR3 contains 10 residues. Trimming removed 5 bases at V and 5 bases at J, with 4 bases between. Germline V lookup: CDR1 SGDLS, CDR2 YYNGEE. CDR3 sequence (DNA): TGTGCCAGCAGGATGGAGACCCAGTACTTC. Encoded protein: CASRMETQYF.

The chain recombines TRBV29-1 with TRBJ2-1; 7 bases are shared with TRBD2. V shed 3 bases, J shed 7 bases, and the junction held 9 bases outside the gene matches. Germline assignment: CDR1 SQVTM and CDR2 ANQGSEA. This CDR3 is 14 amino acids long. This chain's CDR3 is CSVDGGSFRNEQFF. CDR3 coding DNA: TGCAGCGTTGACGGGGGGTCCTTTAGGAATGAGCAGTTCTTC.

V and J are TRBV5-4 and TRBJ1-1; D is ambiguous. The CDR3 totals 14 residues. Per germline, CDR1 SGHNT and CDR2 YYREEE (reference sequence). With 5 bases removed from V and 8 bases from J, the gap between germline ends came to 19 bases. This CDR3 is CASSPPPGGGEAFF. The CDR3 DNA reads as TGTGCCAGCAGTCCCCCGCCCGGAGGAGGGGAAGCTTTCTTT.

As for this clone: A far larger clone is off by one base, so a read error is likely. Other nucleotide sequences in the sample specify the same CDR3. V usage is TRBV25-1 and J usage is TRBJ1-2; D call uncertain. Trimming removed 0 bases from V and 8 bases from J, with 10 bases in between. The germline V gene has CDR1 MGHDK and CDR2 SYGVNS. The CDR3 is 13 residues long. This CDR3 is CASSEYGLVGYTF. The DNA of the CDR3 is TGTGCCAGCAGTGAATACGGACTCGTCGGCTACACCTTC.

CDR3 DNA sequence: TGTGCCAGCAGCTTAGAAAGAGGGAGTAGGAAGCATTTT. Translated, it gives CASSLERGSRKHF. This rearrangement joins TRBV11-2 to TRBJ1-5, with unresolved D. Deletions cut 0 bases from V and 14 bases from J, with 14 bases between. This CDR3 has 13 residues. Germline assignment: CDR1 SGHAT and CDR2 FQNNGV.

V usage is TRBV5-1 and J usage is TRBJ2-1; a weak D match, TRBD2 (6 bases). The germline V and J ends were trimmed by 1 base and 10 bases, with 12 bases remaining between them. The CDR3 has 13 residues. CDR1 SGHRS and CDR2 YFSETQ come from the germline V gene. This CDR3 is CASSLSGAGEQFF. The CDR3 DNA follows: TGCGCCAGCAGCTTGTCTGGGGCGGGGGAGCAGTTCTTC.

Turning to this clone: This sample also contains other DNA sequences that code for the same CDR3. This rearrangement joins TRBV18 to TRBJ2-7; D tentatively fits TRBD1 or TRBD2 (5 bases each). The germline CDR1 and CDR2 sequences are KGHSH and LQKENI. This CDR3 contains 13 residues. V was cut by 6 bases and J by 2 bases, with 11 bases left in between. CDR3 DNA sequence: TGTGCCAGCTCGCCCGGGGCACCCTACGAGCAGTACTTC. It translates to CASSPGAPYEQYF.